These 6 T cell receptor beta chains were all obtained from the same sample, sequenced in a study of T cells in Graves' hyperthyroidism and ophthalmopathy. Amplified TCR beta CDR3 regions derived from RNA transcripts. HTBI primers drove first-round RT-PCR of the TCR CDR3. Each CDR3 protein gets one entry after TCRdb re-called the multiplex PCR reads with MiXCR. The sample records around 760,000 distinct CDR3 sequences, around a third being singletons. The sample comprised blood. The origin of the receptors is a woman aged 40 to 55 with Graves' hyperthyroidism.

This clonotype was counted a few times. The V gene is TRBV29-1, the J gene TRBJ1-2; D gene unclear. Germline CDR1 reads SQVTM; CDR2 reads ANQGSEA. The CDR3 spans 12 residues. V gave up 7 bases and J gave up 5 bases, with 14 bases separating them. CDR3 in DNA: TGCAGCGCCCTAGTGAGCTCGTATGGCTACACCTTC. As protein: CSALVSSYGYTF.

In the case of this clonotype: Since a much larger clone is just one base distant, this may be a read error. The J gene is TRBJ2-2, the V gene TRBV7-9, with 10 bases aligning to TRBD1. Trimming took 6 bases from V and 9 from J; bases not matched to a gene: 4. The CDR3 spans 13 residues. The germline CDR1 and CDR2 sequences are SEHNR and FQNEAQ (reference sequence). The CDR3 protein is CASRGTGVRELFF. CDR3 nucleotides: TGTGCCAGCAGGGGGACAGGGGTCAGGGAGCTGTTTTTT.

This clonotype appeared many times. This rearrangement joins TRBV6-5 to TRBJ1-1, with D tentatively TRBD1 (5 bases). The ends were cut back, 0 bases at V and 10 bases at J, with 9 bases in the middle. This CDR3 contains 12 residues. Germline V lookup: CDR1 MNHEY, CDR2 SVGAGI. The CDR3 loop reads CASSYSGGRAFF. The CDR3, as DNA: TGTGCCAGCAGTTACTCGGGGGGTCGAGCTTTCTTT.

The chain recombines TRBV6-5 with TRBJ1-1; 7 bases are a match to TRBD1. V shed 1 base, J shed 3 bases, and the junction held 2 bases outside the gene matches. Germline V lookup: CDR1 MNHEY, CDR2 SVGAGI. The CDR3 runs 14 residues. The CDR3 nucleotides read TGTGCCAGCAGTTACTATACAGGGGACACTGAAGCTTTCTTT. Encoded protein: CASSYYTGDTEAFF.

The chain couples TRBV27 to TRBJ1-2, with 7 bases lining up with TRBD1. The CDR3 totals 14 residues. V shed 6 bases, J shed 0 bases, and the junction held 4 bases outside the gene matches. In germline, CDR1 is MNHEY, CDR2 SMNVEV (reference sequence). This CDR3 reads CASRRDRANYGYTF. In DNA form, the CDR3 reads TGTGCCAGCAGAAGGGACAGAGCTAACTATGGCTACACCTTC.

The J gene is TRBJ2-7, the V gene TRBV2; 11 positions match TRBD2. Germline trimming cut 7 bases from V and 9 bases from J; bases unmatched to any gene: 8. The CDR3 runs 13 residues. CDR1 is SNHLY and CDR2 is FYNNEI in the germline V gene. The CDR3 loop is CASTIAGGRGQYF. In DNA form, the CDR3 reads TGTGCCAGCACCATAGCGGGGGGGCGGGGGCAGTACTTC. Using reference TRBV2 and TRBJ2-7 for the parts outside the CDR3, the full variable domain is EPEVTQTPSHQVTQMGQEVILRCVPISNHLYFYWYRQILGQKVEFLVSFYNNEISEKSEIFDDQFSVERPDGSNFTLKIRSTKLEDSAMYFCASTIAGGRGQYFGPGTRLTVT.